The 22 T cell receptor beta chains in this list originate from one sample, sequenced in a study of patients and donors after allogeneic stem cell transplantation. A single record per CDR3 protein comes from TCRdb applying MiXCR to the RT-PCR reads. The sample records about 1,300 distinct CDR3 sequences, less than 45% being singletons. Sequenced material: blood, either unsorted or a sorted T cell fraction (not recorded which). The receptors stem from a human donor who was either an allogeneic HSCT recipient or a stem cell or donor lymphocyte infusion donor (not recorded which). It is not recorded whose cells these are; they may come from a transplant donor.

J is TRBJ2-1 and V is TRBV6-2 or TRBV6-3; TRBD2 matches 10 bases. Germline-derived CDR1 and CDR2 are MNHEY and SVGEGT. The CDR3 is made up of 15 amino acids. V trimming: 6 bases; J trimming: 8 bases; junction bases outside the gene matches: 10. The CDR3 region has the DNA TGTGCCAGCAGAGAGGCTAGCGGGAGTTTCTATGAGCAGTTCTTC. Protein sequence: CASREASGSFYEQFF.

This clonotype was observed a few times. The chain joins TRBV6-2 or TRBV6-3 to TRBJ2-7, with D unclear. Germline CDR1 is MNHEY and CDR2 is SVGEGT. Trimming shortened V by 4 bases and J by 4 bases, and 14 bases separated the two germline ends. The CDR3 consists of 14 residues. CDR3 region: CASSSWGNSYEQYF. The CDR3 bases are TGTGCCAGCAGTTCGTGGGGAAATTCGTACGAGCAGTACTTC.

The chain employs TRBV4-2 and TRBJ1-5; D gene unclear. V gave up 0 bases and J gave up 8 bases, with 11 bases separating them. The CDR3 extends over 14 amino acids. Germline V lookup: CDR1 LGHNA, CDR2 YNFKEQ. CDR3 DNA: TGTGCCAGCAGCCAAGACGGGGAGCGCGAGCCCCAGCATTTT. This codes for CASSQDGEREPQHF.

This clonotype was counted only a few times. This rearrangement joins TRBV29-1 to TRBJ1-1; D is unresolved. This CDR3 spans 11 amino acids. Germline CDR1 is SQVTM and CDR2 is ANQGSEA. V was clipped by 7 bases and J by 10 bases, with 16 bases between them. This CDR3 is CSGAEGGRAFF. The CDR3 DNA reads TGCAGCGGTGCGGAGGGTGGAAGAGCTTTCTTT.

This rearrangement joins TRBV11-2 to TRBJ2-5; D not certain. Germline CDR1 reads SGHAT; CDR2 reads FQNNGV. V dropped 2 bases and J dropped 3 bases, with 10 bases sitting between them. This CDR3 is built from 14 residues. The CDR3 sequence is CASSLLSPKETQYF. The CDR3 nucleotides are TGTGCCAGCAGCTTATTGAGCCCTAAAGAGACCCAGTACTTC.

The V call is TRBV7-9, the J call TRBJ1-3; D unclear. There are 12 residues in the CDR3. Trimming took off 1 base at V and 4 bases at J, with 2 bases between the two ends. Germline CDR1 and CDR2: SEHNR and FQNEAQ (reference sequence). CDR3 nucleotides: TGTGCCAGCAGCTTAGAGGGAAACACCATATATTTT. This sequence encodes CASSLEGNTIYF.

V usage is TRBV5-4 and J usage is TRBJ2-1, with D possibly being TRBD2 (6 bases). Germline V gene sequence: CDR1 SGHNT, CDR2 YYREEE (reference sequence). The CDR3 runs 14 residues. Trimming pared 4 bases from V and 3 bases from J, leaving 11 bases between. CDR3 in DNA: TGTGCCAGCAGCCGGGGCGGGATCTACAATGAGCAGTTCTTC. This sequence encodes CASSRGGIYNEQFF.

This clonotype has a handful of counts. The rearrangement links TRBV12-3 or TRBV12-4 to TRBJ1-1; D gene ambiguous. This CDR3 contains 14 residues. With 5 bases removed from V and 1 base from J, the gap between germline ends came to 11 bases. The CDR3 nucleotides read TGTGCCAGCAGTCCACGGCATCAGAACACTGAAGCTTTCTTT. Protein sequence: CASSPRHQNTEAFF.

The chain carries TRBV12-3 or TRBV12-4 and TRBJ1-2; D is ambiguous. V shed 3 bases and J shed 2 bases, with 7 bases lying between them. This CDR3 is built from 13 residues. CDR3 coding DNA: TGTGCCAGCAGTTTCGAGGGAAACTATGGCTACACCTTC. Residues: CASSFEGNYGYTF.

The V call is TRBV12-3 or TRBV12-4, the J call TRBJ2-1; TRBD2 agrees at 8 bases. The J segment lost 2 bases and the V segment lost 3 bases, leaving 3 bases of the junction unmatched. The CDR3 sequence is 15 residues long. CDR3 in amino acids: CASSFGRAAYNEQFF. The DNA of the CDR3 is TGTGCCAGCAGTTTCGGGAGGGCGGCCTACAATGAGCAGTTCTTC.

By share of the sample, this clonotype is hyperexpanded. This chain uses TRBV29-1 with TRBJ2-7, with 9 bases that match TRBD1. V trimming: 7 bases; J trimming: 5 bases; junction bases outside the gene matches: 6. Germline-derived CDR1 and CDR2 are SQVTM and ANQGSEA. The CDR3 covers 12 residues. CDR3 nucleotide sequence: TGCAGCGGGCAACAGGGGGCGAACGAGCAGTACTTC. This sequence encodes CSGQQGANEQYF.

This clonotype has only a few counts. V is TRBV18 and J is TRBJ2-6; D is unresolved. The germline V gene has CDR1 KGHSH and CDR2 LQKENI. This CDR3 spans 12 amino acids. The V gene lost 3 bases and the J gene lost 3 bases, with 0 bases spanning the gap. CDR3 in amino acids: CASSPGANVLTF. In DNA, the CDR3 is TGTGCCAGCTCACCTGGGGCCAACGTCCTGACTTTC.

The V call is TRBV6-1, the J call TRBJ2-7; a possible D gene is TRBD1 (6 bases). The V and J ends lost 1 base and 4 bases respectively, with 8 bases between them. The CDR3 runs 13 residues. The germline V gene has CDR1 MNHNS and CDR2 SASEGT. The CDR3 reads CASSEDREYEQYF. The CDR3 coding sequence is TGTGCCAGCAGTGAAGACAGGGAGTACGAGCAGTACTTC.

This clonotype was observed a few times. This chain links TRBV6-2 or TRBV6-3 with TRBJ2-1, with 8 bases matching TRBD2. This CDR3 has 12 amino acids. J gave up 9 bases and V 5 bases, and 3 bases lay outside the gene matches. Looked up from germline, CDR1 is MNHEY and CDR2 is SVGEGT. CDR3 bases: TGTGCCAGCAGTCTAGCGGGCCCTGAGCAGTTCTTC. Protein: CASSLAGPEQFF.

This clonotype is termed medium-sized. The chain combines TRBV12-3 or TRBV12-4 with TRBJ2-1, with D uncertain. This CDR3 contains 11 residues. V gave up 5 bases and J gave up 10 bases, with 9 bases separating them. The CDR3 nucleotides read TGTGCCAGCAGTCCTGGGATCGAGCAGTTCTTC. It specifies CASSPGIEQFF.

This clonotype was detected only a few times. The V and J genes are TRBV2 and TRBJ2-7; D not resolved. Germline loops: CDR1 SNHLY, CDR2 FYNNEI. This CDR3 comprises 11 residues. Between the trimmed V and J ends, which lost 5 bases and 4 bases, there was a span of 6 bases. DNA for the CDR3: TGTGCCAGCAGTCAGACATACGAGCAGTACTTC. It specifies CASSQTYEQYF.

This clonotype appeared a few times. This chain connects TRBV27 to TRBJ1-4, with D hard to call. Germline CDR1 is MNHEY and CDR2 is SMNVEV (reference sequence). There are 13 residues in the CDR3. The germline V and J ends were trimmed by 5 bases and 6 bases, with 10 bases remaining between them. The CDR3 DNA follows: TGTGCCAGCAGTGTTAGGCGAGATGAAAAACTGTTTTTT. It specifies CASSVRRDEKLFF. The variable domain in full, completed from reference TRBV27 and TRBJ1-4, reads EAQVTQNPRYLITVTGKKLTVTCSQNMNHEYMSWYRQDPGLGLRQIYYSMNVEVTDKGDVPEGYKVSRKEKRNFPLILESPSPNQTSLYFCASSVRRDEKLFFGSGTQLSVL.

This clonotype has a handful of counts. The rearrangement uses TRBV30 and TRBJ1-1, with D possibly matching TRBD1 (6 bases). Trimming shortened V by 5 bases and J by 5 bases, and 12 bases separated the two germline ends. The CDR3 totals 12 residues. Germline assignment: CDR1 GTSNPN and CDR2 SVGIG (reference sequence). CDR3 amino acids: CAWDRRGTEAFF. CDR3 sequence (DNA): TGTGCCTGGGACAGGCGAGGTACTGAAGCTTTCTTT.

The genes are TRBV6-1 and TRBJ2-7, with 7 bases matching TRBD1. Germline V gives CDR1 MNHNS, CDR2 SASEGT. The CDR3 covers 14 residues. V dropped 6 bases and J dropped 4; count of bases not matched to a gene: 9. CDR3 nucleotides: TGTGCCAGCAGCCGGCGGCAGGGGGAGTACGAGCAGTACTTC. It specifies CASSRRQGEYEQYF.

J is TRBJ2-1 and V is TRBV2; D might be TRBD2 (6 bases). In germline, CDR1 is SNHLY, CDR2 FYNNEI. This CDR3 spans 15 amino acids. Trimming took 4 bases from V and 4 from J, leaving 14 bases between them. This chain's CDR3 is CASSGAGPEYNEQFF. CDR3 DNA: TGTGCCAGCAGTGGGGCGGGACCGGAGTACAATGAGCAGTTCTTC.

Sample share makes this clonotype large. V is TRBV13 and J is TRBJ2-7, with 7 bases identical to TRBD1. Unmatched junction bases numbered 11, after V lost 5 bases and J lost 1 base. The CDR3 covers 16 residues. Germline lookup yields CDR1 PRHDT and CDR2 FYEKMQ (reference sequence). CDR3 DNA: TGTGCCAGCAGCGCCCATCAGGGGGTGAGTTCCTACGAGCAGTACTTC. Its protein product is CASSAHQGVSSYEQYF.

The table lists this clonotype with a few counts. The rearrangement joins TRBV5-6 to TRBJ1-2; no reliable D call. Germline values: CDR1 SGHDT, CDR2 YYEEEE. Trimming left V 0 bases short and J 4 bases short, with 10 bases between. The CDR3 contains 14 residues. CDR3 nucleotides: TGTGCCAGCAGCTTGGACCAAAACCGCTATGGCTACACCTTC. This codes for CASSLDQNRYGYTF.